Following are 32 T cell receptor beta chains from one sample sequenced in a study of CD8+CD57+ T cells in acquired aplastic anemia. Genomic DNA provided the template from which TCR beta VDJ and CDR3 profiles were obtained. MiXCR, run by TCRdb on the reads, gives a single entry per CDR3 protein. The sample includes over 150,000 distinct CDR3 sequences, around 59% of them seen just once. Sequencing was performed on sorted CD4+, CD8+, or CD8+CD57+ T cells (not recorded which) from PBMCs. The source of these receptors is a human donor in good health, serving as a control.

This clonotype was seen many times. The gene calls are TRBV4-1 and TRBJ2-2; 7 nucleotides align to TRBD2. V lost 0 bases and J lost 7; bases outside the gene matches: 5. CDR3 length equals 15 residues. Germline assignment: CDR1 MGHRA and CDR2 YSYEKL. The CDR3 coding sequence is TGCGCCAGCAGCCAAGAGGCGGGGGTGGGCGGGGAGCTGTTTTTT. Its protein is CASSQEAGVGGELFF.

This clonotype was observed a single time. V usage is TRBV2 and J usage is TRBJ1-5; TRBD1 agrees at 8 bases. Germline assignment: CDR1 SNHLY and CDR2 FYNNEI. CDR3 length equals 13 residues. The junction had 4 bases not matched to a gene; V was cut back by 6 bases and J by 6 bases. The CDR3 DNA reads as TGTGCCAGCAGGACAGGGGATTCTCAGCCCCAGCATTTT. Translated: CASRTGDSQPQHF.

The CDR3 loop is CASSFPSGTGTEAFF. The CDR3 bases are TGTGCCAGCAGCTTCCCATCCGGGACTGGGACTGAAGCTTTCTTT. The V gene is TRBV7-9, the J gene TRBJ1-1; D might be TRBD1 (5 bases). The ends were cut back, 3 bases at V and 5 bases at J, with 16 bases in the middle. Germline-derived CDR1 and CDR2 are SEHNR and FQNEAQ (reference sequence). CDR3 length: 15 amino acids.

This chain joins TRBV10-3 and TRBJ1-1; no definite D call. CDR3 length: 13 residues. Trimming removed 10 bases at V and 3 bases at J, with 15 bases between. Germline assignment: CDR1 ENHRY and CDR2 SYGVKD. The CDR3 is CATRRSGHTEAFF. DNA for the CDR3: TGTGCCACCAGACGGTCAGGACACACTGAAGCTTTCTTT.

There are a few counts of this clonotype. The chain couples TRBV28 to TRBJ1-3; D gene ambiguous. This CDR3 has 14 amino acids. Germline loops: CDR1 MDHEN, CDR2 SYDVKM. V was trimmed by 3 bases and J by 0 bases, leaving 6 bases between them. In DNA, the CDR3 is TGTGCCAGCAGTTTTATGAGCTCTGGAAACACCATATATTTT. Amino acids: CASSFMSSGNTIYF.

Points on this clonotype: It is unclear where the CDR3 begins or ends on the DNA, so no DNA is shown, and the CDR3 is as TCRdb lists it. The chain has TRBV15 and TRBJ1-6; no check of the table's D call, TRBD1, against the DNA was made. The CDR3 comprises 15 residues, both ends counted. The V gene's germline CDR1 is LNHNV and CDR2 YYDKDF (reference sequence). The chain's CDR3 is CATSRGARIWLHLRF.

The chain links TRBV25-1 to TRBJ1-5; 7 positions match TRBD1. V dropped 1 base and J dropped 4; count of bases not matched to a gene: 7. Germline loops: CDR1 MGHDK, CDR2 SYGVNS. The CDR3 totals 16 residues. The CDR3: CASSESGQDGNQPQHF. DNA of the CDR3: TGTGCCAGCAGTGAATCCGGACAGGACGGAAATCAGCCCCAGCATTTT.

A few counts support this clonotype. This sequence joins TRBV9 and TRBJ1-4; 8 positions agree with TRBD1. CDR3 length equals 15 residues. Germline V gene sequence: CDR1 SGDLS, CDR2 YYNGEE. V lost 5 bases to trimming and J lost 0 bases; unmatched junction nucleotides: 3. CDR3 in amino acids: CASSGQGATNEKLFF. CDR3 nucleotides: TGTGCCAGCAGTGGACAGGGAGCAACTAATGAAAAACTGTTTTTT.

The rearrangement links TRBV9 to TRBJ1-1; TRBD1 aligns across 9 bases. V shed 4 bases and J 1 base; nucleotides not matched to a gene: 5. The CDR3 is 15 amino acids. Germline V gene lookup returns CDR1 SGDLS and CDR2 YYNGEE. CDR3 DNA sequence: TGTGCCAGCAGCTCCGGGACAGGGCGGAACACTGAAGCTTTCTTT. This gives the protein CASSSGTGRNTEAFF.

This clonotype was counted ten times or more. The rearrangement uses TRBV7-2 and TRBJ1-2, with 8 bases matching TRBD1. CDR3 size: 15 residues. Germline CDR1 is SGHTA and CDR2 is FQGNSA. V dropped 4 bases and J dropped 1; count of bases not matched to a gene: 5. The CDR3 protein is CASSSGQGRNYGYTF. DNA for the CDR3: TGTGCCAGCAGCTCCGGACAGGGCCGTAACTATGGCTACACCTTC.

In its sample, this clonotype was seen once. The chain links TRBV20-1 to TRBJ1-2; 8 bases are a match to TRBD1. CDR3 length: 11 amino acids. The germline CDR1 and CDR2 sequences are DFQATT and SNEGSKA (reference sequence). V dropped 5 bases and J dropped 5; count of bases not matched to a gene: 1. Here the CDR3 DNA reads TGCAGTGCTCAGGGGGCGTATGGCTACACCTTC. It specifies CSAQGAYGYTF.

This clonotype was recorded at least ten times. As DNA, the CDR3 is TGTGCCACCAGTGCCGACGTCCCAGATACGCAGTATTTT. Protein sequence: CATSADVPDTQYF. This chain links TRBV24-1 with TRBJ2-3; no firm D call. CDR3 size: 13 residues. Germline CDR1 KGHDR, CDR2 SFDVKD. V lost 5 bases to trimming and J lost 4 bases, with 9 bases between them.

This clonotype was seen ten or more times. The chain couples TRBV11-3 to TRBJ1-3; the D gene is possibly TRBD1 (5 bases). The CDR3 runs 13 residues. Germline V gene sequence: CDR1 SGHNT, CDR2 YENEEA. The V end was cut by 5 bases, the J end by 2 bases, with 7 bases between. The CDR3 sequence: CASSLDTGNTIYF. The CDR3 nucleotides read TGTGCCAGCAGCCTGGACACTGGAAACACCATATATTTT.

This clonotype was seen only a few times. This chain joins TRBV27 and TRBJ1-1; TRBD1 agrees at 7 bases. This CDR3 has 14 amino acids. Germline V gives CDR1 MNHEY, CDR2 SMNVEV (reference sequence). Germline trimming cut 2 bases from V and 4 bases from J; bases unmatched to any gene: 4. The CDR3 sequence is CASSLRGLGTEAFF. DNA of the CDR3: TGTGCCAGCAGTTTAAGGGGGCTGGGCACTGAAGCTTTCTTT.

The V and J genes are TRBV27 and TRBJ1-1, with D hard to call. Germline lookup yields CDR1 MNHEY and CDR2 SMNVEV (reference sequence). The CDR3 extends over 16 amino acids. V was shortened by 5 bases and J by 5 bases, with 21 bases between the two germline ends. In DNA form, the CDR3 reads TGTGCCAGCAGTCCCGGAATGGCGGGTAATCCTACTGAAGCTTTCTTT. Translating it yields CASSPGMAGNPTEAFF.

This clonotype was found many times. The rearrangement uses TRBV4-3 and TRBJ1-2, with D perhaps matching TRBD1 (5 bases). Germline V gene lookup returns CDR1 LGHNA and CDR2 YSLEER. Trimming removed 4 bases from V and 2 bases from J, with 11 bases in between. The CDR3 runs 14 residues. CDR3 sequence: CASSPSGLNYGYTF. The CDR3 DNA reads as TGCGCCAGCAGCCCATCGGGACTCAACTATGGCTACACCTTC.

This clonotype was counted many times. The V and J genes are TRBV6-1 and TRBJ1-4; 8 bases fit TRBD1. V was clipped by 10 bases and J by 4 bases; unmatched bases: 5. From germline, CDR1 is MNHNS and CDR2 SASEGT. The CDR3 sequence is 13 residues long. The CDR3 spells CAIRTGLNEKLFF. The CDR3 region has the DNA TGTGCCATCAGGACAGGGCTTAATGAAAAACTGTTTTTT.

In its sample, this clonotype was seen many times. CDR3 region: CASSVADRTNTEAFF. The CDR3 bases are TGTGCCAGCAGCGTAGCGGACAGGACGAACACTGAAGCTTTCTTT. The chain combines TRBV9 with TRBJ1-1; 7 bases are shared with TRBD1. The CDR3 consists of 15 residues. The trim removed 0 bases at V and 1 base at J, leaving 3 bases unmatched. Germline CDR1 reads SGDLS; CDR2 reads YYNGEE.

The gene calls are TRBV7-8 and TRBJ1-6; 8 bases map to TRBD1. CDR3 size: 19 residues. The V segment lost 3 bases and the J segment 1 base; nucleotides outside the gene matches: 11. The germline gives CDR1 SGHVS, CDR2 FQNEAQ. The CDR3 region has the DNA TGTGCCAGCAGCTTCGACGGACAGGGAGTCGGGTCCTATAATTCACCCCTCCACTTT. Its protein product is CASSFDGQGVGSYNSPLHF.

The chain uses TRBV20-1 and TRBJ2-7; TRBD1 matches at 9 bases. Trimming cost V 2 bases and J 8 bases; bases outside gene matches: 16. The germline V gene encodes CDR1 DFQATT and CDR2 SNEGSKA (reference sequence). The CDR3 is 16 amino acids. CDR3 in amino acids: CSARPGQGLRSGQQYF. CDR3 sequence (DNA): TGCAGTGCTAGACCGGGACAGGGTTTAAGATCCGGGCAGCAGTACTTC.

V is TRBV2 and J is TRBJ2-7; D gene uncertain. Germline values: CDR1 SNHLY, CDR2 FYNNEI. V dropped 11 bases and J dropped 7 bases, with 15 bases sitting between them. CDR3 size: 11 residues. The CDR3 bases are TGTGCCGGCGTATACCGCCAAGAGCAGTACTTC. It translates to CAGVYRQEQYF.

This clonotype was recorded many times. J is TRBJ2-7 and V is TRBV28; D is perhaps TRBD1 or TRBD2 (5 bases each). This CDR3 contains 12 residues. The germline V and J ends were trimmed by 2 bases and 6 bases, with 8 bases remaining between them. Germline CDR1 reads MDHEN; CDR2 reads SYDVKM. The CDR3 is CASSLEGTEQYF. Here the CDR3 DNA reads TGTGCCAGCAGTTTAGAGGGGACCGAGCAGTACTTC. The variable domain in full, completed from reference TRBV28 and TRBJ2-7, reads DVKVTQSSRYLVKRTGEKVFLECVQDMDHENMFWYRQDPGLGLRLIYFSYDVKMKEKGDIPEGYSVSREKKERFSLILESASTNQTSMYLCASSLEGTEQYFGPGTRLTVT.

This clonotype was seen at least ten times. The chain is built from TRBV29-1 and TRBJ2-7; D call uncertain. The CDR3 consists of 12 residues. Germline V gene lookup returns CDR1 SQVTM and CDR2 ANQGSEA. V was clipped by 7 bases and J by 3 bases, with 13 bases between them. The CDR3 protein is CSGGLLGYEQYF. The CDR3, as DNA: TGCAGCGGAGGTCTATTGGGCTACGAGCAGTACTTC.

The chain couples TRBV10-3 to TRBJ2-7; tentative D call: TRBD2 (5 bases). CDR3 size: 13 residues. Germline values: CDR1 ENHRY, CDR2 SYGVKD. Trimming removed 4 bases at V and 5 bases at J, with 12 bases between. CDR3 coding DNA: TGTGCCATCAGTGGAACTAGGGAAGACGAGCAGTACTTC. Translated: CAISGTREDEQYF.

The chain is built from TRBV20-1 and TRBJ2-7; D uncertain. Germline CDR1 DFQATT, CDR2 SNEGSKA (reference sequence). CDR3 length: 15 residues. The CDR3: CPPPPPPPPPYEQYF. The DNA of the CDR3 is TGCCCCCCTCCACCCCCCCCCCCCCCCCCCTACGAGCAGTACTTC.

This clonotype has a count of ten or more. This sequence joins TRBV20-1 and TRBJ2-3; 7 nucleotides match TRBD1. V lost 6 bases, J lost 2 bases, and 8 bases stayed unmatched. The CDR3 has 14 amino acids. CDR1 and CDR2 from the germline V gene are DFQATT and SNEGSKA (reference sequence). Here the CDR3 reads CSARFDRDTDTQYF. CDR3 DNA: TGCAGTGCCCGCTTTGACAGGGACACAGATACGCAGTATTTT.

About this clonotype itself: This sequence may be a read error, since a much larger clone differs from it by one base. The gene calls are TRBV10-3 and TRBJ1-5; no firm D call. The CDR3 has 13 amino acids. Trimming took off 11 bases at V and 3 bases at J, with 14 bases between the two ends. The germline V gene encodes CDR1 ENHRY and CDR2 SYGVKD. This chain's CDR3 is CAGSYDHNQPQHF. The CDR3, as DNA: TGTGCCGGCAGTTACGACCACAATCAGCCCCAGCATTTT.

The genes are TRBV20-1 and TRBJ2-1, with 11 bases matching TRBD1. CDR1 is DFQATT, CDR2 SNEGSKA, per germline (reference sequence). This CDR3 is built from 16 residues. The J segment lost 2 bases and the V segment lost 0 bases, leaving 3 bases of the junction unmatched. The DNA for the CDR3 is TGCAGTGCTAGAGAGGGACAGGGGGGGCCCTACAATGAGCAGTTCTTC. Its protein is CSAREGQGGPYNEQFF.

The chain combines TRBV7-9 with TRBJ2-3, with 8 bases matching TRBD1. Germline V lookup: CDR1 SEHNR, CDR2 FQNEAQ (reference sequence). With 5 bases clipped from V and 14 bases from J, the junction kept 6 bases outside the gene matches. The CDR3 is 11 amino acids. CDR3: CASSRDRGRYF. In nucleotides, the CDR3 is TGTGCCAGCAGCCGCGACAGGGGTAGGTATTTT. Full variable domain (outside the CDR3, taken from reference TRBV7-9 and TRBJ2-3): DTGVSQNPRHKITKRGQNVTFRCDPISEHNRLYWYRQTLGQGPEFLTYFQNEAQLEKSRLLSDRFSAERPKGSFSTLEIQRTEQGDSAMYLCASSRDRGRYFGPGTRLTVL.

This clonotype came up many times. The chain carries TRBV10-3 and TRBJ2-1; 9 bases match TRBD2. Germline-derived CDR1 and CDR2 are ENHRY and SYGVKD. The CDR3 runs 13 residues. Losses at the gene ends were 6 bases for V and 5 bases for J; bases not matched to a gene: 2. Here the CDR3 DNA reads TGTGCCATCAGGGGCGGGGGGGACAATGAGCAGTTCTTC. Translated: CAIRGGGDNEQFF.

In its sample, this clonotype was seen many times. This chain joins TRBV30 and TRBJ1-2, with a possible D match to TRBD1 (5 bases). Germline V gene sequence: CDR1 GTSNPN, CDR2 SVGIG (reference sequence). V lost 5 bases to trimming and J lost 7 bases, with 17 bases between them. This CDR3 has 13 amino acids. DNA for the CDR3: TGTGCCTGGTACTTTGGGACGACGGGTGGCTACACCTTC. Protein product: CAWYFGTTGGYTF.

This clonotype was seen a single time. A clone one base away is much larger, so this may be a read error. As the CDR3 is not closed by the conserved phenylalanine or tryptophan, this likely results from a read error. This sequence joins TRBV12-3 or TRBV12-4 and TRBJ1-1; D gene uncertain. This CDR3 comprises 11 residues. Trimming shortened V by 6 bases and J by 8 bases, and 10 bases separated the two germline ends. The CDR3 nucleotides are TGTGCCAGCAGCCCCCGACGGGAAGCTTTCCTT. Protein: CASSPRREAFL.